Below, 22 T cell receptor beta chains from the same sample are listed, as sequenced in a study of T-cell memory formation after mild COVID-19 (TCRdb year 2021). The method was 5' RACE. Sequencing used an Illumina NovaSeq 6000. TCRdb passed the public sequencing reads through fastp at Q25 and MiXCR, retaining productive beta sequences. CDR3 protein sequences are deduplicated, and each keeps its most common genes and DNA. The sample table lists some 410,000 distinct CDR3 sequences, 20% to 25% of them with a count of one. The ten largest clones represent roughly 13% of the sample. Specimen: PBMCs or a T cell subset sorted from them (not recorded which). These receptors were collected from an adult woman who had mild COVID-19 (a few samples of this study predate the infection). The sample titles of this study are shuffled in the database, so cell type and time point are left out; the donor was told from shared clones.

This clonotype was recorded a few times. This chain joins TRBV20-1 and TRBJ2-6; D is unclear. Trimming took 0 bases from V and 0 from J, leaving 9 bases between them. Germline V gene data show CDR1 as DFQATT and CDR2 as SNEGSKA (reference sequence). This CDR3 is 16 amino acids long. CDR3 DNA: TGCAGTGCTAGAGAGGCAGGTGTCTCTGGGGCCAACGTCCTGACTTTC. Residues: CSAREAGVSGANVLTF.

The sample holds a few counts of this clonotype. The chain joins TRBV20-1 to TRBJ2-7; D ambiguous. Germline assignment: CDR1 DFQATT and CDR2 SNEGSKA (reference sequence). The CDR3 is 12 residues long. Trimming left V 5 bases short and J 0 bases short, with 8 bases between. The CDR3 DNA follows: TGCAGTGCTCCACTTAGCTCCTACGAGCAGTACTTC. It encodes CSAPLSSYEQYF.

This chain links TRBV29-1 with TRBJ2-7; TRBD2 might be the D (7 bases). CDR1 and CDR2 (germline): SQVTM, ANQGSEA. The CDR3 sequence is 13 residues long. Trimming left V 3 bases short and J 4 bases short, with 13 bases between. The CDR3 is CSVDGRGAYEQYF. In DNA form, the CDR3 reads TGCAGCGTTGATGGTCGGGGGGCTTACGAGCAGTACTTC.

This chain connects TRBV5-1 to TRBJ2-7; unclear D gene. V was cut by 1 base and J by 0 bases, with 11 bases left in between. Germline-derived CDR1 and CDR2 are SGHRS and YFSETQ. This CDR3 is built from 15 residues. In nucleotides, the CDR3 is TGCGCCAGCAGCTTGTATCCGGACGGCTCCTACGAGCAGTACTTC. Translation: CASSLYPDGSYEQYF. The full variable domain, with the rest looked up from reference TRBV5-1 and TRBJ2-7, is KAGVTQTPRYLIKTRGQQVTLSCSPISGHRSVSWYQQTPGQGLQFLFEYFSETQRNKGNFPGRFSGRQFSNSRSEMNVSTLELGDSALYLCASSLYPDGSYEQYFGPGTRLTVT.

This clonotype has only a few counts. The rearrangement links TRBV20-1 to TRBJ1-5, with D maybe TRBD1 (5 bases). V was trimmed by 3 bases and J by 2 bases, leaving 11 bases between them. The CDR3 runs 14 residues. The germline V gene has CDR1 DFQATT and CDR2 SNEGSKA (reference sequence). Written as DNA, the CDR3 is TGCAGTGCTAGCCCAGGGACGGGCAATCAGCCCCAGCATTTT. Protein sequence: CSASPGTGNQPQHF.

In DNA form, the CDR3 reads TGTGCCAGCAGTTACTGGGAGGGGGACACCGGGGAGCTGTTTTTT. Translating it yields CASSYWEGDTGELFF. This chain joins TRBV6-5 and TRBJ2-2; possible D gene TRBD2, 7 bases. Germline-derived CDR1 and CDR2 are MNHEY and SVGAGI. The V end was cut by 1 base, the J end by 3 bases, with 9 bases between. There are 15 residues in the CDR3.

This clonotype was counted only a few times. The chain is built from TRBV7-6 and TRBJ2-5; 8 bases are a match to TRBD2. The CDR3 loop spans 16 amino acids. The trim removed 5 bases at V and 2 bases at J, leaving 10 bases unmatched. In germline, CDR1 is SGHVS, CDR2 FNYEAQ. The CDR3 nucleotides read TGTGCCAGCAGCAAGACCCAACTAGCGGTACAAGAGACCCAGTACTTC. This encodes CASSKTQLAVQETQYF.

The V call is TRBV5-6, the J call TRBJ2-3; 9 positions agree with TRBD1. Germline CDR1 SGHDT, CDR2 YYEEEE. The CDR3 loop spans 14 amino acids. V was clipped by 2 bases and J by 5 bases; unmatched bases: 3. The CDR3 spells CASSLQGAGDTQYF. The CDR3 region has the DNA TGTGCCAGCAGCTTACAGGGGGCCGGAGATACGCAGTATTTT. Variable domain in full (rest from reference TRBV5-6 and TRBJ2-3): DAGVTQSPTHLIKTRGQQVTLRCSPKSGHDTVSWYQQALGQGPQFIFQYYEEEERQRGNFPDRFSGHQFPNYSSELNVNALLLGDSALYLCASSLQGAGDTQYFGPGTRLTVL.

This chain uses TRBV2 with TRBJ1-4; the match to TRBD1 covers 11 bases. After removal of 4 bases from V and 8 bases from J, the junction contained 6 bases not matched to a gene. This CDR3 has 15 residues. The germline gives CDR1 SNHLY, CDR2 FYNNEI. Here the CDR3 reads CASSAGTGGREKLFF. The DNA for the CDR3 is TGTGCCAGCAGTGCCGGGACAGGGGGACGGGAAAAACTGTTTTTT.

V usage is TRBV6-1 and J usage is TRBJ2-1; D is possibly TRBD2 (6 bases). The V and J ends lost 2 bases and 10 bases respectively, with 15 bases between them. This CDR3 is built from 14 residues. Germline V gene lookup returns CDR1 MNHNS and CDR2 SASEGT. The CDR3 nucleotides read TGTGCCAGCAGTGAATCCTCGACTAGGTGGGAGCAGTTCTTC. Translating gives CASSESSTRWEQFF.

The genes are TRBV7-3 and TRBJ1-5; D unclear. Germline-derived CDR1 and CDR2 are SGHTA and FQGTGA. This CDR3 is 19 amino acids long. The ends were cut back, 4 bases at V and 5 bases at J, with 27 bases in the middle. This CDR3 reads CASSSKPLRITLYYQPQHF. CDR3 in DNA: TGTGCCAGCAGCTCCAAACCCTTAAGAATAACACTGTATTATCAGCCCCAGCATTTT.

Ten or more counts support this clonotype. This chain joins TRBV7-2 and TRBJ2-2, with 10 bases identical to TRBD2. CDR3 length equals 15 residues. The germline V gene has CDR1 SGHTA and CDR2 FQGNSA. Trimming removed 3 bases from V and 5 bases from J; junction bases left unmatched: 3. This CDR3 reads CASSFGTSVTGELFF. As DNA, the CDR3 is TGTGCCAGCAGCTTCGGGACTAGCGTTACCGGGGAGCTGTTTTTT.

The genes are TRBV7-8 and TRBJ2-4; TRBD2 matches at 13 bases. This CDR3 region has 16 residues. Germline CDR1 SGHVS, CDR2 FQNEAQ. The V gene end was trimmed by 5 bases and the J gene end by 9 bases; junction bases not matched to a gene: 10. CDR3 protein: CASSATTSGGPLIQYF. The CDR3 region has the DNA TGTGCCAGCAGCGCAACGACTAGCGGGGGGCCTCTCATTCAGTACTTC.

The chain carries TRBV7-2 and TRBJ2-1; D is unclear. V shed 6 bases and J shed 0 bases, with 12 bases lying between them. Germline V gene sequence: CDR1 SGHTA, CDR2 FQGNSA. The length of the CDR3 is 15 residues. The CDR3 DNA reads as TGTGCCAGCAGGTCAGACCGCAACTCCTACAATGAGCAGTTCTTC. Its protein product is CASRSDRNSYNEQFF.

The table lists this clonotype with a few counts. The J gene is TRBJ2-1, the V gene TRBV3-1; TRBD1 or TRBD2 may be the D gene (5 bases each). The germline V and J ends were trimmed by 1 base and 4 bases, with 8 bases remaining between them. This CDR3 contains 14 residues. Germline CDR1 reads LGHDT; CDR2 reads YNNKEL (reference sequence). In nucleotides, the CDR3 is TGTGCCAGCAGCCAAGCGGGGCATTACAATGAGCAGTTCTTC. It encodes CASSQAGHYNEQFF.

The V gene is TRBV10-3, the J gene TRBJ2-7; D might be TRBD1 (6 bases). The CDR3 sequence is 13 residues long. In germline, CDR1 is ENHRY, CDR2 SYGVKD. With 5 bases removed from V and 2 bases from J, the gap between germline ends came to 10 bases. The CDR3 loop is CAISYRETYEQYF. The CDR3 DNA follows: TGTGCCATCAGTTACAGGGAAACCTACGAGCAGTACTTC.

This sequence joins TRBV7-9 and TRBJ2-3; a weak D match, TRBD1 (8 bases). CDR1 is SEHNR and CDR2 is FQNEAQ in the germline V gene (reference sequence). This CDR3 has 14 amino acids. The V end was cut by 5 bases, the J end by 11 bases, with 20 bases between. Here the CDR3 reads CASSRGDRGGVQYF. Written as DNA, the CDR3 is TGTGCCAGCAGCCGGGGAGACAGGGGAGGGGTGCAGTATTTT.

CDR3 coding DNA: TGTGCCAGCAGTCATCTAGCGGGAGGCTCCTACGAGCAGTACTTC. The encoded protein is CASSHLAGGSYEQYF. The chain carries TRBV5-8 and TRBJ2-7, with 11 bases matching TRBD2. The V gene end was trimmed by 5 bases and the J gene end by 0 bases; junction bases not matched to a gene: 4. This CDR3 has 15 amino acids. Germline V lookup: CDR1 SGHTS, CDR2 YDEGEE.

The chain carries TRBV2 and TRBJ1-2; the D gene is possibly TRBD1 (5 bases). In germline, CDR1 is SNHLY, CDR2 FYNNEI. The CDR3 runs 15 residues. Trimming removed 2 bases from V and 0 bases from J, with 10 bases in between. The CDR3 sequence is CASSEIRAANYGYTF. For the CDR3, the DNA is TGTGCCAGCAGTGAAATCAGGGCGGCTAACTATGGCTACACCTTC.

The chain is built from TRBV12-5 and TRBJ2-3; D could derive from TRBD1 or TRBD2 (5 bases each). The CDR3 totals 15 residues. V gave up 6 bases and J gave up 6 bases, with 19 bases separating them. Germline V CDR1 and CDR2: LGHNT, FRNRAP. This CDR3 is CASGTGPLRADTQYF. For the CDR3, the DNA is TGTGCTAGTGGCACGGGACCACTCAGGGCCGATACGCAGTATTTT.

This clonotype occurred a few times. The genes are TRBV12-5 and TRBJ2-3; 7 nucleotides agree with TRBD1. This CDR3 is 17 amino acids long. CDR1 is LGHNT, CDR2 FRNRAP, per germline. The V gene end was trimmed by 6 bases and the J gene end by 0 bases; junction bases not matched to a gene: 12. The CDR3 DNA is TGTGCTAGTGGGTCTGGACAGGAGCCTTCTAGCACAGATACGCAGTATTTT. Amino acids: CASGSGQEPSSTDTQYF.

This clonotype has just a few counts. The chain's CDR3 is CASSLNPPAYQETQYF. The CDR3 DNA sequence: TGTGCCAGCAGCTTAAACCCTCCCGCGTACCAAGAGACCCAGTACTTC. This rearrangement joins TRBV7-3 to TRBJ2-5, with unresolved D. The germline CDR1 and CDR2 sequences are SGHTA and FQGTGA. The V end lost 1 base, the J end lost 0 bases, and 12 bases lay between the germline ends. The CDR3 consists of 16 residues.